Listed here is a single TCR beta chain. Its specificity is unknown. The data were obtained in a study of human T cells and chemical hapten exposure. General study results and limits: Expanded TCRs showed more large CDR3 clusters than pre-sensitization or healthy control sets.

V was trimmed by 5 bases and J by 1 base, leaving 12 bases between them. This CDR3 is built from 14 residues. Each CDR3 protein gets one entry after TCRdb re-called the RACE reads with MiXCR. The sample holds about 400,000 distinct CDR3 sequences, 6% to 7% seen once. As for time point: patch test 2, 6 weeks after DPC sensitization. Treatment meaning: therapeutic diphenylcyclopropenone sensitization with weekly scalp DPC. The chain uses TRBV12-3 or TRBV12-4 and TRBJ2-7; tentative D call: TRBD1 (5 bases). This clonotype was sampled from a woman under 30 with alopecia areata. Some clones in this sample may be carry-over from other donors' samples. The sequences come from whole blood, collected in connection with sensitization to the hapten diphenylcyclopropenone (DPC). In DNA, the CDR3 is TGTGCCAGCAGTCCGCGACAGTCGTCCTACGAGCAGTACTTC. Protein sequence: CASSPRQSSYEQYF.